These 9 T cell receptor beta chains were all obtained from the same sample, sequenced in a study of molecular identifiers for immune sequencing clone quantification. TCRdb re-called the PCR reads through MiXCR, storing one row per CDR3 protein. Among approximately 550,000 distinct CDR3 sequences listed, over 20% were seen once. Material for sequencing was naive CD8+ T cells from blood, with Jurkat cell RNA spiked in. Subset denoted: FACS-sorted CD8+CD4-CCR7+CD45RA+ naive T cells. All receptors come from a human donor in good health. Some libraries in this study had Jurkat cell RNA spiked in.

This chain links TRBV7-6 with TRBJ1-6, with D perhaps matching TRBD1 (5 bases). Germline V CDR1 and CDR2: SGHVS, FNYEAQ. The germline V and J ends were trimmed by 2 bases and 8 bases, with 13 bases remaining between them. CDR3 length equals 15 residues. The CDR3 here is CASSLKSGFDSPLHF. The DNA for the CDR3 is TGTGCCAGCAGCTTAAAGTCAGGGTTCGATTCACCCCTCCACTTT.

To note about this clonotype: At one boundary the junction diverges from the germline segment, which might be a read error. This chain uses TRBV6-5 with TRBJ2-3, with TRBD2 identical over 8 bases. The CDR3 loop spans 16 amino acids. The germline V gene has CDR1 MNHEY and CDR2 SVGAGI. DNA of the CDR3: TGTGGCAGCAGTTACTCTACGGGAGGGCAGACAGATGCGCAGTATTTT. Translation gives CGSSYSTGGQTDAQYF.

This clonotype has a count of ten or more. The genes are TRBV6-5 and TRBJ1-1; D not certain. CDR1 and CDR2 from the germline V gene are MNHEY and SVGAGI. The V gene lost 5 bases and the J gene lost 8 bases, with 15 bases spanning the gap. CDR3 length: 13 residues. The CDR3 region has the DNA TGTGCCAGCAGTCCCGCGGGCCTGCCCGAAGCTTTCTTT. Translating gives CASSPAGLPEAFF.

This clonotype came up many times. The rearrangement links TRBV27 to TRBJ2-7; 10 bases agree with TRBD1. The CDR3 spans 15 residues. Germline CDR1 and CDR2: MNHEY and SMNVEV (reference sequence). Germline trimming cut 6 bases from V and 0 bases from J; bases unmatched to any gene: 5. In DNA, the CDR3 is TGTGCCAGCAGCTGGACAGGGGGGAGCTCCTACGAGCAGTACTTC. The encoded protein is CASSWTGGSSYEQYF.

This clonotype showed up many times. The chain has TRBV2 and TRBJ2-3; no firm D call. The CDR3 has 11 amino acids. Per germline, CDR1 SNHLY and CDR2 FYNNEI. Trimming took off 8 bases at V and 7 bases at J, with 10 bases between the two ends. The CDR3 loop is CASQLPNTQYF. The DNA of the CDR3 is TGTGCCAGCCAGCTTCCGAATACGCAGTATTTT. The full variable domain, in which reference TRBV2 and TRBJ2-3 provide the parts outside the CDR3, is EPEVTQTPSHQVTQMGQEVILRCVPISNHLYFYWYRQILGQKVEFLVSFYNNEISEKSEIFDDQFSVERPDGSNFTLKIRSTKLEDSAMYFCASQLPNTQYFGPGTRLTVL.

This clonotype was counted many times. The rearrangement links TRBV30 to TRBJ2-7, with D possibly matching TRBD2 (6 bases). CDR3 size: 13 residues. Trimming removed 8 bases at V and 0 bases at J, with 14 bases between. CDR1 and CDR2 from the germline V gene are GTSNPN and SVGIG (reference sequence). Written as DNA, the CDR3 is TGTGCCGCCCACCCGGGGGTCTCCTACGAGCAGTACTTC. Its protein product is CAAHPGVSYEQYF.

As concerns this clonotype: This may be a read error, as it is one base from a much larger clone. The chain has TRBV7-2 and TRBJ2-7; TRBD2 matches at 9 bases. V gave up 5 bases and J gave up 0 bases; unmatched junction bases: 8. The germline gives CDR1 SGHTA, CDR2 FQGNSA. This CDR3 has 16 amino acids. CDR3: CASSPGAGGLSYEQYF. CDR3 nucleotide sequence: TGTGCCAGCAGCCCCGGTGCGGGAGGGCTCTCCTACGAGCAGTACTTC.

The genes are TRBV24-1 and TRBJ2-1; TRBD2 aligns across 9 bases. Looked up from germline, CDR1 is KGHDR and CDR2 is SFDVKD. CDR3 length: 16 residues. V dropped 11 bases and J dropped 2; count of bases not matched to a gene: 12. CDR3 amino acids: CAIGIEAGGAYNEQFF. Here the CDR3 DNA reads TGTGCCATCGGAATAGAAGCGGGAGGTGCCTACAATGAGCAGTTCTTC.

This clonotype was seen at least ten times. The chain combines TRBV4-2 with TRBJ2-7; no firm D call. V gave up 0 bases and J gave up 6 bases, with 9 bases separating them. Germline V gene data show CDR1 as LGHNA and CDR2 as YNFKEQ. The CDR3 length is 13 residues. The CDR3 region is CASSQEKSVEQYF. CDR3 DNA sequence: TGTGCCAGCAGCCAAGAGAAGTCAGTCGAGCAGTACTTC.